The subject of this entry is one T cell receptor beta chain. The data originate from a study of blood T cell repertoires in COVID-19. In the study overall: Sources were T cells, B-cell-depleted T cells, or PBMCs; the material itself was cDNA or gDNA.

This CDR3 has 15 amino acids. CDR1 is SSHAT and CDR2 is FNYEAQ in the germline V gene (reference sequence). With 1 base removed from V and 1 base from J, the gap between germline ends came to 10 bases. Sequenced by immunoSEQ multiplex PCR; TCRdb stores in-frame clones only, minus some. The sample records approximately 150,000 clones, 83% being singletons. This receptor was taken from an elderly woman with acute or convalescent COVID-19. What was sequenced was peripheral blood. The V call is TRBV7-7, the J call TRBJ2-5, with D tentatively TRBD1 (5 bases). The CDR3: CASSLEMDTQETQYF. CDR3 nucleotides: TGTGCCAGCAGCTTAGAAATGGACACCCAAGAGACCCAGTACTTC.